The clone carrying this TCR beta chain was seen just once. The sample comes from a study of blood T cell repertoires in COVID-19. For the study at large: T cells, B-cell-depleted T cells, or PBMCs supplied cDNA or gDNA.

The ends lost 7 bases at V and 0 bases at J; junction bases unmatched: 3. The CDR3 is made up of 13 amino acids. CDR1 and CDR2 from the germline V gene are MNHEY and SVGAGI. Produced via immunoSEQ multiplex PCR; TCRdb's table is partial and in-frame only. The sample includes some 260,000 clones, 75% to 90% of them seen just once. This TCR derives from a woman in her 70s with COVID-19, enrolled during active disease. V and J are TRBV6-5 and TRBJ2-7; 7 nucleotides match TRBD2. Material: peripheral blood. The CDR3 loop reads CASTGTNSYEQYF. CDR3 coding DNA: TGTGCCAGCACGGGGACTAACTCCTACGAGCAGTACTTC.